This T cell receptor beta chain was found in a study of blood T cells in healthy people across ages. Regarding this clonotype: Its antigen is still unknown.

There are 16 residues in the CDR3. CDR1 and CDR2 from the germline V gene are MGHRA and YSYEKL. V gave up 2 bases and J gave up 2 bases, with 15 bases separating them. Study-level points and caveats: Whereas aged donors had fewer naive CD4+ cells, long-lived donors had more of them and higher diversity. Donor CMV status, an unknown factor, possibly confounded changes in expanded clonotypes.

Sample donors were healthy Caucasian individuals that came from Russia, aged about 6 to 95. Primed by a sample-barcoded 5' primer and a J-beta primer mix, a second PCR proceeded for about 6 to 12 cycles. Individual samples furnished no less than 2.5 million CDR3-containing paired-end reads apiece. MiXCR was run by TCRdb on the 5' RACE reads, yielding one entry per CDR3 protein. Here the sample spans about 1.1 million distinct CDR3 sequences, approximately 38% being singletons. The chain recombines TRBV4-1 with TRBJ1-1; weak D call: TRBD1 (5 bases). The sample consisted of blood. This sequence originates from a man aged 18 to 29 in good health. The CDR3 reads CASSQMGGGGNTEAFF. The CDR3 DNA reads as TGCGCCAGCAGCCAAATGGGGGGGGGTGGTAACACTGAAGCTTTCTTT.